These T cell receptor beta chains were read from a single sample in a study of technical replicates of blood from a handful of donors. Clones were sequenced by immunoSEQ multiplex PCR, and TCRdb holds only the in-frame ones, with some missing. This table has around 13,000 clones, roughly 94% appearing once. The sample comprised PBMCs. These receptor sequences come from a human donor in good health. The CDR3 runs from the conserved cysteine through the conserved F or W. Each record gives: V gene, clone size, J gene, D gene, CDR3 DNA, CDR3 protein. A D gene is named only where the DNA matches it firmly. Expanded clones are given a class, and other clones once, few, many or no size at all.

v_gene: TRBV6-5
abundance: NA
j_gene: TRBJ1-2
d_gene: NA
CDR3nt: TGTGCCAGCAGCCACGAGGGGGTGGATGGCTACACCTTC
CDR3aa: CASSHEGVDGYTF

v_gene: TRBV27
abundance: NA
j_gene: TRBJ1-5
d_gene: TRBD1
CDR3nt: TGTGCCAGCATAGCCGGGGACAGGGAAATCCGGGGCAATCAGCCCCAGCATTTT
CDR3aa: CASIAGDREIRGNQPQHF

v_gene: TRBV7-9
abundance: NA
j_gene: TRBJ1-1
d_gene: NA
CDR3nt: TGTGCCAGCAGATTCAGCAGGGATAACACTGAAGCTTTCTTT
CDR3aa: CASRFSRDNTEAFF

v_gene: TRBV7-9
abundance: NA
j_gene: TRBJ1-4
d_gene: TRBD1
CDR3nt: TGTGCCAGCAGCTTAGGACAGGGGAGGGCTAATGAAAAACTGTTTTTT
CDR3aa: CASSLGQGRANEKLFF

v_gene: TRBV11-2
abundance: NA
j_gene: TRBJ2-7
d_gene: TRBD2
CDR3nt: TGTGCCAGCAGGAGACTAGCGGGAGCGCCACCGTACTCCTACGAGCAGTACTTC
CDR3aa: CASRRLAGAPPYSYEQYF

v_gene: TRBV6-1
abundance: once
j_gene: TRBJ2-7
d_gene: TRBD2
CDR3nt: TGTGCCAGCAGTGATGGCGGGAGTATGTACGAGCAGTACTTC
CDR3aa: CASSDGGSMYEQYF

v_gene: TRBV4-1
abundance: once
j_gene: TRBJ2-7
d_gene: NA
CDR3nt: TGCGCCAGCAGCCGAGATCCATCCTACGAGCAGTACTTC
CDR3aa: CASSRDPSYEQYF

v_gene: TRBV29-1
abundance: NA
j_gene: TRBJ1-3
d_gene: NA
CDR3nt: TGCAGCGTTGAGGGCGGAAACACCATATATTTT
CDR3aa: CSVEGGNTIYF

v_gene: TRBV6-1
abundance: NA
j_gene: TRBJ2-3
d_gene: NA
CDR3nt: TGTGCCAGCATCGCGGGTGTAGTGGGCAATACGCAGTATTTT
CDR3aa: CASIAGVVGNTQYF

v_gene: TRBV5-1
abundance: NA
j_gene: TRBJ2-5
d_gene: NA
CDR3nt: TGCGCCAGCAGCTTGGAGTATATCGGGGAGGAGACCCAGTACTTC
CDR3aa: CASSLEYIGEETQYF

v_gene: TRBV18
abundance: NA
j_gene: TRBJ1-4
d_gene: TRBD1
CDR3nt: TGTGCCAGCTCACCACCGGGGACAGATCTTAATGAAAAACTGTTTTTT
CDR3aa: CASSPPGTDLNEKLFF

v_gene: TRBV13
abundance: NA
j_gene: TRBJ2-7
d_gene: TRBD2
CDR3nt: TGTGCCAGCAACCATGGCGGACTAGCGTACGAGCAGTACTTC
CDR3aa: CASNHGGLAYEQYF

v_gene: TRBV29-1
abundance: NA
j_gene: TRBJ2-7
d_gene: NA
CDR3nt: TGCAGCGTGACGACAATCTCCTACGAGCAGTACTTC
CDR3aa: CSVTTISYEQYF

v_gene: TRBV7-8
abundance: NA
j_gene: TRBJ2-7
d_gene: TRBD1
CDR3nt: TGTGCCAGCAGCTCCTACGGGACAGGGAACCCTTTCCCAAACTTC
CDR3aa: CASSSYGTGNPFPNF

v_gene: TRBV7-9
abundance: once
j_gene: TRBJ2-5
d_gene: TRBD1
CDR3nt: TGTGCCAGCAGGTTTCGGGACAGCCAAGAGACCCAGTACTTC
CDR3aa: CASRFRDSQETQYF

v_gene: TRBV4-2
abundance: NA
j_gene: TRBJ2-5
d_gene: TRBD2
CDR3nt: TGTGCCAGCAGCCAACCTAGCGGGATGCAAGAGACCCAGTACTTC
CDR3aa: CASSQPSGMQETQYF

v_gene: TRBV5-1
abundance: NA
j_gene: TRBJ2-7
d_gene: TRBD1
CDR3nt: TGCGCCAGCAGCTTGACAGGACAGGGGGCCGGAGAGCAGTACTTC
CDR3aa: CASSLTGQGAGEQYF

v_gene: TRBV4-2
abundance: NA
j_gene: TRBJ1-3
d_gene: NA
CDR3nt: TGTGCCAGCAGCCAAGAAGCGAACAGGGCTGGAAACACCATATATTTT
CDR3aa: CASSQEANRAGNTIYF

v_gene: TRBV5-1
abundance: NA
j_gene: TRBJ2-7
d_gene: TRBD2
CDR3nt: TGCGCCAGCAGCTTGGGTGAGGGAGGGAGCTCCTACGAGCAGTACTTC
CDR3aa: CASSLGEGGSSYEQYF

v_gene: TRBV5-1
abundance: NA
j_gene: TRBJ2-1
d_gene: TRBD1
CDR3nt: TGCGCCAGCAGAATCGGGACAGGGATGTACAATGAGCAGTTCTTC
CDR3aa: CASRIGTGMYNEQFF

v_gene: TRBV6-6
abundance: NA
j_gene: TRBJ2-1
d_gene: TRBD1
CDR3nt: TGTGCCAGCAGTTCAAGACAGGGGGCTTCCAATGAGCAGTTCTTC
CDR3aa: CASSSRQGASNEQFF

v_gene: TRBV7-2
abundance: NA
j_gene: TRBJ1-2
d_gene: TRBD1
CDR3nt: TGTGCCAGCAGCTTCGTCGGACAGGGCTATGGCTACACCTTC
CDR3aa: CASSFVGQGYGYTF

v_gene: TRBV7-7
abundance: NA
j_gene: TRBJ2-3
d_gene: NA
CDR3nt: TGTGCCAGCAGCCCACGGGCGGGGGCCGATACGCAGTATTTT
CDR3aa: CASSPRAGADTQYF

v_gene: TRBV28
abundance: NA
j_gene: TRBJ2-4
d_gene: TRBD1
CDR3nt: TGTGCCAGCATCCGAGGAGACCCGCTGACAGGGTTCTTAGCCAAAAACATTCAGTACTTC
CDR3aa: CASIRGDPLTGFLAKNIQYF

v_gene: TRBV5-4
abundance: NA
j_gene: TRBJ2-7
d_gene: NA
CDR3nt: TGTGCCAGCAGCTTGTCAGGCATCGAGCAGTACTTC
CDR3aa: CASSLSGIEQYF

v_gene: TRBV6-1
abundance: once
j_gene: TRBJ2-2
d_gene: NA
CDR3nt: TGTGCCAGCAGTCTTGTTTACGGAGTCACCGGGGAGCTGTTTTTT
CDR3aa: CASSLVYGVTGELFF

v_gene: TRBV5-1
abundance: NA
j_gene: TRBJ2-1
d_gene: TRBD2
CDR3nt: TGCGCCAGCCAAAATCTAGCGGGAGCAATCGATGAGCAGTTCTTC
CDR3aa: CASQNLAGAIDEQFF

v_gene: TRBV7-6
abundance: NA
j_gene: TRBJ1-2
d_gene: NA
CDR3nt: TGTGCCAGCAGCTCCACGCGGGCCCCCGGGCATGGCTACACCTTC
CDR3aa: CASSSTRAPGHGYTF

v_gene: TRBV28
abundance: NA
j_gene: TRBJ1-2
d_gene: TRBD1
CDR3nt: TGTGCCAGCAGTGGGCTGGGACAGGGGGACTATGGCTACACCTTC
CDR3aa: CASSGLGQGDYGYTF

v_gene: TRBV11-2
abundance: once
j_gene: TRBJ2-1
d_gene: NA
CDR3nt: TGTGCCAGCAGCATCCCGTCTTACAATGAGCAGTTCTTC
CDR3aa: CASSIPSYNEQFF

v_gene: TRBV30
abundance: once
j_gene: TRBJ2-7
d_gene: NA
CDR3nt: TGTGCCTGGAGCAGGGACTCGCTAAGCTACGAGCAGTACTTC
CDR3aa: CAWSRDSLSYEQYF

v_gene: TRBV4-2
abundance: NA
j_gene: TRBJ2-7
d_gene: TRBD2
CDR3nt: TGTGCCAGCAGCCAAGAGCGGGAGGGCTCCTACGAGCAGTACTTC
CDR3aa: CASSQEREGSYEQYF

v_gene: TRBV4-1
abundance: NA
j_gene: TRBJ1-5
d_gene: NA
CDR3nt: TGCGCCAGCAGCCAAGGCACTCTTCCCGGGGGCAATCAGCCCCAGCATTTT
CDR3aa: CASSQGTLPGGNQPQHF

v_gene: TRBV2
abundance: NA
j_gene: TRBJ2-2
d_gene: NA
CDR3nt: TGTGCCAGCAGTCAAACCGGGAACACCGGGGAGCTGTTTTTT
CDR3aa: CASSQTGNTGELFF

v_gene: TRBV27
abundance: few
j_gene: TRBJ1-1
d_gene: NA
CDR3nt: TGTGCCAGCAGTCCCTTCGGGGGGCGGATGAACACTGAAGCTTTCTTT
CDR3aa: CASSPFGGRMNTEAFF

v_gene: TRBV4-2
abundance: NA
j_gene: TRBJ1-5
d_gene: TRBD1
CDR3nt: TGTGCCAGCAGACCGGACAGGACAAGCAATCAGCCCCAGCATTTT
CDR3aa: CASRPDRTSNQPQHF

v_gene: TRBV7-9
abundance: NA
j_gene: TRBJ2-5
d_gene: NA
CDR3nt: TGTGCCAGCAGCTCGCCGGTCAGGGGATTTTTGCGAGAGACCCAGTACTTC
CDR3aa: CASSSPVRGFLRETQYF

v_gene: TRBV4-2
abundance: NA
j_gene: TRBJ2-2
d_gene: TRBD2
CDR3nt: TGTGCCAGCAGCCAAGAACTAGCGGGAGCCGGGGAGCTGTTTTTT
CDR3aa: CASSQELAGAGELFF

v_gene: TRBV7-9
abundance: NA
j_gene: TRBJ2-2
d_gene: NA
CDR3nt: TGTGCCAGCAGCTTAAGGGGTAGAAGCGGGGAGCTGTTTTTT
CDR3aa: CASSLRGRSGELFF

v_gene: TRBV5-1
abundance: once
j_gene: TRBJ1-2
d_gene: TRBD1
CDR3nt: TGCGCCAGCAGCATTGACAGGGGCGCTGAAGATGGCTACACCTTC
CDR3aa: CASSIDRGAEDGYTF

v_gene: TRBV5-1
abundance: NA
j_gene: TRBJ1-3
d_gene: TRBD1
CDR3nt: TGCGCCAGCAGCGGGACAGGGGGAAACACCATATATTTT
CDR3aa: CASSGTGGNTIYF

v_gene: TRBV19
abundance: NA
j_gene: TRBJ1-1
d_gene: NA
CDR3nt: TGTGCCAGTAGTATCGGGGGGGGCACTGAAGCTTTCTTT
CDR3aa: CASSIGGGTEAFF

v_gene: TRBV10-2
abundance: once
j_gene: TRBJ2-7
d_gene: NA
CDR3nt: TGCGCCACTGCACCGGGACTGGGGGCCTACGAGCAGTACTTC
CDR3aa: CATAPGLGAYEQYF

v_gene: TRBV10-1
abundance: NA
j_gene: TRBJ2-2
d_gene: NA
CDR3nt: TGCGCCAGCAGTGAGACGGGAGCTGTGACCGGGGAGCTGTTTTTT
CDR3aa: CASSETGAVTGELFF

v_gene: TRBV27
abundance: NA
j_gene: TRBJ2-3
d_gene: NA
CDR3nt: TGTGCCAGCAGTTCGACTTTAGCGAACACAGATACGCAGTATTTT
CDR3aa: CASSSTLANTDTQYF

v_gene: TRBV11-2
abundance: NA
j_gene: TRBJ2-7
d_gene: TRBD1
CDR3nt: TGTGCCAGCAGCCCCGTCCGGGACAGGGTACCCTACGAGCAGTACTTC
CDR3aa: CASSPVRDRVPYEQYF

v_gene: TRBV6-4
abundance: NA
j_gene: TRBJ2-3
d_gene: NA
CDR3nt: TGTGCCAGCAGTGACTGGGCGGGGTATACGCAGTATTTT
CDR3aa: CASSDWAGYTQYF

v_gene: TRBV7-3
abundance: NA
j_gene: TRBJ1-5
d_gene: TRBD1
CDR3nt: TGTGCCAGCAGCGATGGGCCCGGACAGGGAAGAAGACAGCCCCAGCATTTT
CDR3aa: CASSDGPGQGRRQPQHF

v_gene: TRBV6-1
abundance: NA
j_gene: TRBJ1-5
d_gene: NA
CDR3nt: TGTGCCAGCAGTGAAGCAGGGGGACGCCAGCCCCAGCATTTT
CDR3aa: CASSEAGGRQPQHF

v_gene: TRBV11-3
abundance: NA
j_gene: TRBJ2-2
d_gene: TRBD1
CDR3nt: TGTGCCAGCAGCCGCGGGACAGGGAACACCGGGGAGCTGTTTTTT
CDR3aa: CASSRGTGNTGELFF

v_gene: TRBV11-2
abundance: NA
j_gene: TRBJ2-1
d_gene: TRBD1
CDR3nt: TGTGCCAGCACCTCCGGGACAGGGATTTACAATGAGCAGTTCTTC
CDR3aa: CASTSGTGIYNEQFF

v_gene: TRBV6-1
abundance: few
j_gene: TRBJ1-5
d_gene: NA
CDR3nt: TGTGCCAGCAGTGAGCGCGTCCTTGGGCCCCAGCATTTT
CDR3aa: CASSERVLGPQHF

v_gene: TRBV19
abundance: once
j_gene: TRBJ1-5
d_gene: NA
CDR3nt: TGTGCCAGTAGTATCCAGGGGCTCTCTAGCAATCAGCCCCAGCATTTT
CDR3aa: CASSIQGLSSNQPQHF